This TCR beta chain appears in the sequencing data of a study of T cells after yellow fever vaccination (dated by TCRdb to the late 2010s). Background on the whole study: Libraries from fractions with low cell numbers were prepared with the SMART-Seq v4 Ultra Low Input RNA kit. To follow T-cell clones before and after both primary and booster YFV17D yellow fever vaccination, bulk TCR alpha and beta repertoires underwent longitudinal sequencing. Two healthy male donors made up the cohort, one aged 18 to 30 years and the other aged 30 to 40 years. Blood samples were taken at several timepoints before and after primary and secondary immunization, and bulk PBMC replicates and cell subsets were isolated.

From its cysteine to its phenylalanine, the CDR3 spans 15 amino acids. Here the CDR3 DNA is all that survives: 45 bases in frame from base 1. Reading the germline V gene (reference sequence) gives CDR1 SEHNR and CDR2 FQNEAQ. V loses 5 bases, J loses 4 bases, and the germline ends lie 18 bases apart. Explained via the paper, the treatment or condition label denotes: live attenuated yellow fever vaccine strain. A standard Ficoll-Paque protocol was used to isolate PBMCs from peripheral blood. Dynabeads CD4 and CD8 positive selection kits were used to isolate the CD4 and CD8 T-cell fractions. RNA was extracted with TriZol from bulk PBMCs, CD4 and CD8 fractions, and dextramer-positive and dextramer-negative fractions. What the work shows at the level of the full study, not this receptor alone: FACS-sorted repertoires could contain abundant contaminating clonotypes from the bulk population, so computational filtering was required. The study included only a couple of donors, which limits how far the findings can be generalized. A small share of clonotypes occurred in both CD4 and CD8 compartments, likely arising from convergent recombination. Most clones expanded after primary vaccination were re-detected after the booster (around 96% of CD4 and roughly 85% of CD8), suggesting broad memory maintenance. Compared with the primary T-cell response, the secondary T-cell response was weaker but faster, peaking on day 5 rather than day 15.

As for this clonotype: Its antigen has not been determined. No much larger clonotype is one base removed from it; base qualities were not supplied.

The sample was run on an Illumina NovaSeq 6000. Synthesis of TCR cDNA relied on 5'RACE template switching, a step that introduced a universal primer site along with unique molecular identifiers. cDNA synthesis was primed from both the TCR alpha and TCR beta constant segments. Library amplification used two PCR steps, and the second PCR step added sample barcodes and sequencing adapters. Libraries were sequenced on Illumina HiSeq 2500 (2x100 bp) or NovaSeq (2x150 bp). As for the authors' bioinformatics: Demultiplexing of reads and collapsing into UMI consensus sequences were performed with MIGEC, and V(D)J alignment was carried out with MiXCR. Vaccine-responding clonotypes were defined with edgeR using replicate PBMC samples, requiring FDR below 0.01 and a log2 fold change above 5 up to day 15. Each bulk clonotype was labeled CD4 or CD8 based on which sequenced repertoire, CD4 or CD8, contained the clonotype at higher abundance. TCRdb reprocessed the public reads (quality trimming at Q25 with fastp, clone calling with MiXCR) and kept in-frame beta chains. Identical CDR3 protein sequences are pooled into one entry, listed with their most common genes and DNA. TCRdb's processing, not the authors', yielded these V and J calls. Recorded for this sample are around 250,000 distinct CDR3 sequences; around 4.9% of them occurred a single time. The ten largest clones capture 3% to 4% of the sample.

The sequencing used CD4+ T cells sorted from PBMCs, collected on the day of the yellow fever booster vaccination. The V and J segments used are TRBV7-9 and TRBJ2-7; the D gene is possibly TRBD1 or TRBD2, each agreeing over 5 bases. This sequence originates from a man in his late teens or twenties who received the YFV17D yellow fever vaccine. The base sequence is TGTGCCAGCAGCCTAACCTCTCGGGGACCGTACGAGCAGTACTTC. Translation gives CASSLTSRGPYEQYF. When the CDR3 is completed using the reference TRBV7-9 and TRBJ2-7 genes on either side, the full variable domain is DTGVSQNPRHKITKRGQNVTFRCDPISEHNRLYWYRQTLGQGPEFLTYFQNEAQLEKSRLLSDRFSAERPKGSFSTLEIQRTEQGDSAMYLCASSLTSRGPYEQYFGPGTRLTVT.